These 3 T cell receptor beta chains were all obtained from the same sample, sequenced in a study of cytomegalovirus exposure and HLA in healthy donors. Amplification used 60 Vbeta primers and 13 Jbeta primers. Only in-frame clones appear in the TCRdb table, and some are missing; sequencing was by immunoSEQ multiplex PCR. The table has 120,000 to 150,000 clones, roughly 85% seen once. The source material was PBMCs. All receptors come from a male donor in good health and CMV-seronegative.

The rearrangement uses TRBV7-9 and TRBJ1-1; 9 bases line up with TRBD1. The CDR3 runs 15 residues. The germline gives CDR1 SEHNR, CDR2 FQNEAQ (reference sequence). V lost 0 bases and J lost 5; bases outside the gene matches: 4. CDR3 region: CASSLAGTGHTEAFF. For the CDR3, the DNA is TGTGCCAGCAGCTTAGCTGGGACAGGGCATACTGAAGCTTTCTTT. The full variable domain, in which reference TRBV7-9 and TRBJ1-1 provide the parts outside the CDR3, is DTGVSQNPRHKITKRGQNVTFRCDPISEHNRLYWYRQTLGQGPEFLTYFQNEAQLEKSRLLSDRFSAERPKGSFSTLEIQRTEQGDSAMYLCASSLAGTGHTEAFFGQGTRLTVV.

This chain joins TRBV7-2 and TRBJ1-2; the D gene is possibly TRBD1 (5 bases). Between the trimmed V and J ends, which lost 3 bases and 7 bases, there was a span of 15 bases. The CDR3 extends over 14 amino acids. CDR1 SGHTA and CDR2 FQGNSA come from the germline V gene. CDR3 nucleotide sequence: TGTGCCAGCAGCTTCGACCAGGGATGGGGTGGCTACACCTTC. Amino acid sequence: CASSFDQGWGGYTF.

V usage is TRBV18 and J usage is TRBJ2-7; 8 bases fit TRBD2. The V segment lost 3 bases and the J segment 2 bases; nucleotides outside the gene matches: 6. The CDR3 sequence is 15 residues long. CDR1 and CDR2 (germline): KGHSH, LQKENI. CDR3 in DNA: TGTGCCAGCTCACCGGCCCTGACTAGCGCCTACGAGCAGTACTTC. It codes for CASSPALTSAYEQYF.